Shown below are 7 T cell receptor beta chains from a single sample sequenced in a study of CD8 T cells in Susac syndrome. The RNA, roughly 0.45 to 1 ug, was put through reverse transcription using random hexamers. TCRdb re-analysed the immunoSEQ multiplex PCR reads in MiXCR, keeping a single row per CDR3 protein. The table has 140,000 to 150,000 distinct CDR3 sequences, approximately 94% seen once; the top ten hold 0.07% to 0.1%. The specimen sequenced was CD4+ T cells from PBMCs. The receptors were sampled from a human donor in good health.

The chain carries TRBV19 and TRBJ2-2; D may be TRBD1 or TRBD2 (6 bases each). This CDR3 region has 15 residues. Germline CDR1 is LNHDA and CDR2 is SQIVND (reference sequence). The ends were cut back, 8 bases at V and 1 base at J, with 14 bases in the middle. In DNA form, the CDR3 reads TGTGCCAGTCTCCGCGGGACACAGAACACCGGGGAGCTGTTTTTT. Translating it yields CASLRGTQNTGELFF.

The chain employs TRBV7-2 and TRBJ2-3; TRBD2 aligns across 11 bases. J was trimmed by 2 bases and V by 2 bases; bases with no gene match: 6. Germline V gene sequence: CDR1 SGHTA, CDR2 FQGNSA. This CDR3 spans 17 amino acids. DNA for the CDR3: TGTGCCAGCAGCTTACCAATAGCGGGAGGGGTCACAGATACGCAGTATTTT. As protein: CASSLPIAGGVTDTQYF.

This clonotype was seen just once. V gene TRBV9 combines with J gene TRBJ2-1; D gene ambiguous. CDR3 length equals 15 residues. The germline V and J ends were trimmed by 3 bases and 0 bases, with 10 bases remaining between them. Germline V gene sequence: CDR1 SGDLS, CDR2 YYNGEE. The CDR3 region has the DNA TGTGCCAGCAGCGGATACCTGAGCTCCTACAATGAGCAGTTCTTC. Translation gives CASSGYLSSYNEQFF.

This chain uses TRBV7-9 with TRBJ2-5, with D perhaps matching TRBD1 (6 bases). The CDR3 covers 14 residues. V lost 6 bases to trimming and J lost 0 bases, with 11 bases between them. Looked up from germline, CDR1 is SEHNR and CDR2 is FQNEAQ (reference sequence). The CDR3 here is CASRPGQYQETQYF. The CDR3 coding sequence is TGTGCCAGCAGACCCGGACAGTACCAAGAGACCCAGTACTTC.

The V gene is TRBV2, the J gene TRBJ2-5; 7 bases are a match to TRBD1. V was pared by 2 bases and J by 4 bases, with 10 bases of the junction left unmatched. CDR1 and CDR2 from the germline V gene are SNHLY and FYNNEI. This CDR3 is 16 amino acids long. DNA of the CDR3: TGTGCCAGCAGTGAAATCCTGAGGGGGCTTCGAGAGACCCAGTACTTC. Its translation is CASSEILRGLRETQYF.

The rearrangement joins TRBV2 to TRBJ1-5; unclear D gene. Trimming took 4 bases from V and 4 from J, leaving 8 bases between them. This CDR3 comprises 13 residues. The germline V gene encodes CDR1 SNHLY and CDR2 FYNNEI. In DNA form, the CDR3 reads TGTGCCAGCAGTGGCATTGGAAATCAGCCCCAGCATTTT. This sequence encodes CASSGIGNQPQHF.

This clonotype was seen a single time. The chain joins TRBV27 to TRBJ1-1, with a tentative D call TRBD1 (5 bases). This CDR3 region has 15 residues. Germline V gene lookup returns CDR1 MNHEY and CDR2 SMNVEV (reference sequence). With 3 bases removed from V and 4 bases from J, the gap between germline ends came to 15 bases. CDR3 sequence reads: CASSFGAGRTTEAFF. The CDR3 DNA reads TGTGCCAGCAGTTTTGGGGCAGGGCGGACCACTGAAGCTTTCTTT.